This T cell receptor beta chain was obtained from a study of cytotoxic CD8 clonotypes in ibrutinib-treated CLL. Across the whole study: Mean yields were 255,043 productive templates and 94,082 productive rearrangements per sample.

V lost 2 bases, J lost 7 bases, and 9 bases lay in between. The CDR3 consists of 13 residues. Germline V gene data show CDR1 as MNHEY and CDR2 as SVGAGI. Measured with immunoSEQ multiplex PCR; TCRdb has only the in-frame clones, and not every one. The data show about 200,000 clones, with 75% to 85% seen just once and 11% held by the top ten. The sequencing here drew on PBMCs, taken after 12 months of ibrutinib treatment. The receptor was derived from a human donor with chronic lymphocytic leukemia. The chain uses TRBV6-5 and TRBJ2-1; D gene ambiguous. For the CDR3, the DNA is TGTGCCAGCAGTTACAGGCCTCGGAATGAGCAGTTCTTC. Translation gives CASSYRPRNEQFF.